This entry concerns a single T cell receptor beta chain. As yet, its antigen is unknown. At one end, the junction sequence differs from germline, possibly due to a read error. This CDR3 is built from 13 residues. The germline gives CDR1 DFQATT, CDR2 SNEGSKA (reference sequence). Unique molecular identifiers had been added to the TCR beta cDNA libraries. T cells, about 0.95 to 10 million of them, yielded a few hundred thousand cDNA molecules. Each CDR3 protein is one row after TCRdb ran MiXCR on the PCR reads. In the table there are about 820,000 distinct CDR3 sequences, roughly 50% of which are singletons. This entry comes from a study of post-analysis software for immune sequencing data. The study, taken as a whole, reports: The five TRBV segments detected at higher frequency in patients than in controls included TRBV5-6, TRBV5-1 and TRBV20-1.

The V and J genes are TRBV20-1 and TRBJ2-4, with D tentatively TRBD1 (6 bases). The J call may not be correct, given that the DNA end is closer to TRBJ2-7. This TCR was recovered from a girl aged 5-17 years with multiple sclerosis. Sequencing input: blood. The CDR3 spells CGATGPYSYEQYF. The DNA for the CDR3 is TGCGGTGCAACAGGGCCTTACTCCTACGAGCAGTACTTC.